What follows is one T cell receptor beta chain and its context. Its target antigen remains unknown. No much larger clone exists at a distance of one base, and base qualities are not known. The data belong to a study of beta chain features in type 1 diabetes (dated by TCRdb to the late 2010s). About the full investigation: Patients and healthy donors did not differ in mean age, gender distribution, total cell number or subset yield. A total of 85 million to 140 million sorted cells were examined across all samples, and the number of cells per subset was strongly correlated with RNA yield. The study compared TCRB repertoires of sorted circulating CD4+ T cell subsets between recently diagnosed type 1 diabetes patients and matched healthy donors. Whereas all 28 donors provided naive and central memory subsets, regulatory and stem cell-like memory subsets were isolated from just 8 patients and about 8 healthy donors.

Points the paper makes about the study in general: Because small numbers of individuals were included in the HLA sub-analyses, any influence of HLA type on TCRB rearrangement was left unresolved. A moderate but significant shortening of TCRB CDR3 length was observed in type 1 diabetes patients in all four CD4+ subsets. At VDJ recombination sites, patients with type 1 diabetes made fewer insertions and deleted more nucleotides, a pattern implying thymic rearrangement abnormalities. PCR may preferentially amplify shorter templates, but because patient and control samples were amplified and corrected together, any resulting skew would affect both groups equally. Because cDNA rather than genomic DNA was sequenced, highly expressing activated cells could have been over-represented, although no difference in activation and CD3 levels was found between groups. Naive, central memory and regulatory TCRB repertoires appeared to be more alike among patients than among healthy donors.

The entire isolated RNA was reverse transcribed using the High Capacity cDNA Reverse Transcription Kit, and thus expressed TCRB transcripts were sequenced. Deep immunoSEQ sequencing was performed on naive, central memory and regulatory T cell samples, with an average of about 4 million total reads per sample. Sorted cells were lysed in RLT buffer, and RNA was extracted using DNase-treated RNeasy Micro or Mini kits according to cell number. To prevent cross-contamination, every cell subset was processed on its own, while patient and healthy donor samples were processed together. TCRB sequences were amplified from cDNA with the immunoSEQ multiplex PCR, producing 87-bp fragments spanning the CDR3 region. The amplicons were sequenced using the Illumina HiSeq platform. The authors' analysis ran thus. Synthetic template baselines were used to correct PCR bias computationally, reads within Hamming distance 2 were collapsed together, and singletons that could not be merged were discarded. Reads were aligned to IMGT to assign V, D and J genes, CDR3 length, and insertions or deletions at six rearrangement sites. Clonotype counts were normalized to sorted cell number within each subset before computing true diversity and Gini coefficients with the tcR R package. The overlap coefficient, calculated on TCRB nucleotide sequences, was used to measure repertoire sharing. As a proxy for the pre-selection repertoire, out-of-frame TCRB sequences from naive cells were analyzed. TCRdb stores this immuneACCESS table with in-frame sequences only. Part of the clones is absent; in the studies checked, under half of the shortfall reflects unresolved V genes, and no reason is known for the rest. From that table come the V and J calls and clone size; the DNA was used to work out D and trimming. Within this sample are about 140,000 clones, with 8.5% to 12% of them counted one time only. The leading ten clones occupy 1.3% of the sample.

Each donor gave one peripheral blood draw, about 100 mL on average, collected into heparinised tubes. Using a panel that included CD45RO, CCR7, CD25, CD127, CD95 and CD27, naive, central memory, regulatory and stem cell-like memory CD4+ T cells were sorted on a BD FACSAria II. Purity was above 95% for every sorted population. PBMCs were isolated immediately by Lymphoprep density gradient centrifugation and stained directly without culture. Samples were stained and sorted in pairs, with one healthy donor and one patient per experiment, so that batch effects were minimized. The CDR3 measures 14 amino acids from cysteine to phenylalanine. CDR3 DNA only is kept here, 42 bases in frame from base 1. V has 6 bases trimmed and J has 0 bases trimmed; junction bases matching no gene number 0. CDR1 and CDR2 are read off the germline V gene as SNHLY and FYNNEI.

This sequence uses TRBV2 and TRBJ2-5; a stretch of 11 junction bases matches TRBD2. The clonotype comes from a man between 18 and 29 years old in good health. Sequenced sample: naive CD4+ T cells from blood. According to the study, the label for this sample's cell subset or site signals: true naive CD4+ T cells. The nucleotide sequence is given as TGTGCCAGCAGGACTAGCGGGAACCAAGAGACCCAGTACTTC. Protein translation: CASRTSGNQETQYF.